This TCR beta chain appears in the sequencing data of a study of cytomegalovirus exposure and HLA in healthy donors. PCR involved 60 Vbeta and 13 Jbeta primers. Produced via immunoSEQ multiplex PCR; TCRdb's table is partial and in-frame only. This table has 180,000 or so clones, roughly 88% appearing once. The CDR3 totals 15 residues. Germline-derived CDR1 and CDR2 are MGHRA and YSYEKL. The chain is built from TRBV4-1 and TRBJ2-5; a weak D match, TRBD1 (6 bases). The J call may be incorrect, as the DNA end agrees better with TRBJ2-7. The clonotype comes from a young man in good health and CMV-seropositive. The sequenced sample consisted of PBMCs. The DNA of the CDR3 is TGCGCCAGCAGCCGGCCTACAGGGAATTTACGCGAGCAGTACTTC. This translates into CASSRPTGNLREQYF.